Shown below are 22 T cell receptor beta chains from a single sample sequenced in a study of cytomegalovirus exposure and HLA in healthy donors. Sequencing was performed with immunoSEQ multiplex PCR; in TCRdb, only in-frame clones are kept and a portion is missing. This sample has 200,000 to 300,000 clones, with approximately 83% found just once. Sample: PBMCs. These receptors were obtained from a woman in her twenties or thirties in good health and CMV-seropositive.

The chain has TRBV27 and TRBJ2-1, with TRBD2 matching 7 bases. The CDR3 is 14 residues long. Germline CDR1 reads MNHEY; CDR2 reads SMNVEV (reference sequence). The trim removed 3 bases at V and 4 bases at J, leaving 3 bases unmatched. CDR3 amino acids: CASSFSGQYNEQFF. The DNA of the CDR3 is TGTGCCAGCAGTTTTAGCGGGCAGTACAATGAGCAGTTCTTC.

Details on this clone: One end of the junction does not line up with germline, which may come from a read error. This sequence joins TRBV7-7 and TRBJ2-2, with 7 nucleotides matching TRBD2. This CDR3 has 16 amino acids. From germline, CDR1 is SSHAT and CDR2 FNYEAQ (reference sequence). The DNA for the CDR3 is TGTGCTAGCAGCTTAGACGCCCGGGGAGGGGCCGGGGAGCTGTTTTTT. Its translation: CASSLDARGGAGELFF.

The chain employs TRBV30 and TRBJ2-7; TRBD1 agrees at 10 bases. The CDR3 extends over 12 amino acids. Germline V gene lookup returns CDR1 GTSNPN and CDR2 SVGIG (reference sequence). The ends lost 5 bases at V and 5 bases at J; junction bases unmatched: 3. The CDR3 protein is CAWGTGEDEQYF. CDR3 sequence (DNA): TGTGCCTGGGGGACAGGGGAAGACGAGCAGTACTTC.

The V and J genes are TRBV27 and TRBJ1-1; D is unclear. Germline loops: CDR1 MNHEY, CDR2 SMNVEV (reference sequence). This CDR3 has 13 residues. V dropped 1 base and J dropped 2 bases, with 5 bases sitting between them. CDR3 residues: CASSLWPNTEAFF. The CDR3 nucleotides are TGTGCCAGCAGTTTATGGCCCAACACTGAAGCTTTCTTT.

The chain couples TRBV18 to TRBJ2-7, with D maybe TRBD1 (6 bases). The germline V gene has CDR1 KGHSH and CDR2 LQKENI. The CDR3 length is 16 residues. Trimming took 2 bases from V and 2 from J, leaving 16 bases between them. CDR3 in DNA: TGTGCCAGCTCACCAGGACAGCCTAATGCCGCCTACGAGCAGTACTTC. Translation: CASSPGQPNAAYEQYF.

The chain is built from TRBV7-9 and TRBJ1-2; 8 positions agree with TRBD1. The CDR3 consists of 14 residues. Germline V gene data show CDR1 as SEHNR and CDR2 as FQNEAQ (reference sequence). The J segment lost 7 bases and the V segment lost 1 base, leaving 5 bases of the junction unmatched. CDR3 bases: TGTGCCAGCAGCTTAGGGGGGACAGGACTTGGCTACACCTTC. Encoded protein: CASSLGGTGLGYTF.

The chain has TRBV7-2 and TRBJ2-5; TRBD2 is a possible D gene (5 bases). V lost 2 bases to trimming and J lost 4 bases, with 11 bases between them. CDR3 length: 14 amino acids. The germline V gene has CDR1 SGHTA and CDR2 FQGNSA. CDR3 sequence (DNA): TGTGCCAGCAGCTTATCGTCGGGGATAGAGACCCAGTACTTC. It is translated as CASSLSSGIETQYF.

The gene calls are TRBV5-1 and TRBJ2-5; TRBD2 agrees at 7 bases. Germline CDR1 is SGHRS and CDR2 is YFSETQ. V shed 4 bases and J 2 bases; nucleotides not matched to a gene: 8. The CDR3 length is 15 residues. Written as DNA, the CDR3 is TGCGCCAGCAGCCGCCCCGGGGAGGGTCAAGAGACCCAGTACTTC. Protein: CASSRPGEGQETQYF.

This clone was detected once. CDR3 in DNA: TGTGCCAGCAGCCCCAGAACCTCCTACGAGCAGTACTTC. Its protein is CASSPRTSYEQYF. This chain connects TRBV7-9 to TRBJ2-7, with D hard to call. CDR3 length: 13 amino acids. The germline V gene encodes CDR1 SEHNR and CDR2 FQNEAQ (reference sequence). Trimming left V 5 bases short and J 0 bases short, with 8 bases between.

This clone was counted only a few times. This CDR3 is also generated by other DNA sequences in the sample. The chain has TRBV6-1 and TRBJ1-2, with 7 bases that match TRBD1. V lost 7 bases, J lost 5 bases, and 4 bases stayed unmatched. CDR3 length: 12 amino acids. Germline loops: CDR1 MNHNS, CDR2 SASEGT. The CDR3, as DNA: TGTGCCAGCACCTCAGGGGGTTATGGCTACACCTTC. This gives the protein CASTSGGYGYTF.

The rearrangement uses TRBV6-6 and TRBJ2-3; 7 bases are shared with TRBD2. This CDR3 comprises 16 residues. Trimming cost V 5 bases and J 5 bases; bases outside gene matches: 13. Germline V gene data show CDR1 as MNHNY and CDR2 as SVGAGI (reference sequence). The CDR3 DNA reads TGTGCCAGCAGTCCCCTATCAGCGGGAAAAAGAGATACGCAGTATTTT. Translation: CASSPLSAGKRDTQYF.

The chain recombines TRBV7-2 with TRBJ1-5; no definite D call. Germline loops: CDR1 SGHTA, CDR2 FQGNSA. V was clipped by 0 bases and J by 6 bases, with 6 bases between them. The CDR3 has 13 amino acids. CDR3 amino acids: CASSLAPGQPQHF. The CDR3 bases are TGTGCCAGCAGCTTAGCTCCGGGTCAGCCCCAGCATTTT.

The chain recombines TRBV6-1 with TRBJ1-5, with TRBD1 matching over 7 bases. Germline V gives CDR1 MNHNS, CDR2 SASEGT. J lost 5 bases, V lost 5 bases, and 9 bases had no gene match. The CDR3 is 15 amino acids. The CDR3 spells CASSPVQGKDQPQHF. The CDR3 nucleotides read TGTGCCAGCAGTCCTGTACAGGGGAAGGATCAGCCCCAGCATTTT.

Comment on this clone: The sample has other DNA sequences that encode this CDR3 too. The rearrangement uses TRBV27 and TRBJ1-4; D is undetermined. The V and J ends lost 4 bases and 0 bases respectively, with 6 bases between them. This CDR3 comprises 14 residues. Per germline, CDR1 MNHEY and CDR2 SMNVEV (reference sequence). The CDR3 region has the DNA TGTGCCAGCAGTTCGGTCGCAACTAATGAAAAACTGTTTTTT. Its translation: CASSSVATNEKLFF.

The chain employs TRBV5-5 and TRBJ2-7; D gene unclear. The CDR3 extends over 13 amino acids. Trimming stripped 0 bases from V and 0 bases from J, with 4 bases between. Germline CDR1 is SGHKS and CDR2 is YYEKEE (reference sequence). CDR3 sequence (DNA): TGTGCCAGCAGCTTGGCCCTCTCCTACGAGCAGTACTTC. The encoded protein is CASSLALSYEQYF.

V is TRBV9 and J is TRBJ2-5, with D possibly being TRBD1 (5 bases). CDR3 size: 13 residues. The V gene's germline CDR1 is SGDLS and CDR2 YYNGEE. Trimming cost V 3 bases and J 2 bases, with 8 bases left between them. CDR3 in DNA: TGTGCCAGCAGCGGACAGCTACAAGAGACCCAGTACTTC. Protein product: CASSGQLQETQYF.

CDR3 coding DNA: TGTGCCACCAGCAGAGATTGGGGGCAGCTTCAAGGCTACACCTTC. The encoded protein is CATSRDWGQLQGYTF. The chain combines TRBV15 with TRBJ1-2; TRBD1 is a possible D gene (6 bases). Trimming removed 0 bases from V and 8 bases from J, with 16 bases in between. Germline V CDR1 and CDR2: LNHNV, YYDKDF (reference sequence). CDR3 length equals 15 residues.

The chain recombines TRBV2 with TRBJ1-5, with 8 positions matching TRBD1. V shed 7 bases, J shed 5 bases, and the junction held 7 bases outside the gene matches. Germline assignment: CDR1 SNHLY and CDR2 FYNNEI. This CDR3 has 14 amino acids. The CDR3 region has the DNA TGTGCCAGCAAAGCGGGGACAGGCCATCAGCCCCAGCATTTT. This sequence encodes CASKAGTGHQPQHF.

The chain is built from TRBV19 and TRBJ1-4; D is perhaps TRBD1 (6 bases). Germline CDR1 reads LNHDA; CDR2 reads SQIVND (reference sequence). Trimming took off 5 bases at V and 3 bases at J, with 10 bases between the two ends. The CDR3 is 14 residues long. CDR3 DNA: TGTGCCAGTAGTTCACAGGGATCTAATGAAAAACTGTTTTTT. Translation gives CASSSQGSNEKLFF. The full variable domain, rest sourced from reference TRBV19 and TRBJ1-4, is DGGITQSPKYLFRKEGQNVTLSCEQNLNHDAMYWYRQDPGQGLRLIYYSQIVNDFQKGDIAEGYSVSREKKESFPLTVTSAQKNPTAFYLCASSSQGSNEKLFFGSGTQLSVL.

The chain has TRBV15 and TRBJ1-5, with 8 bases matching TRBD1. This CDR3 contains 18 residues. V lost 0 bases to trimming and J lost 0 bases; unmatched junction nucleotides: 7. Per germline, CDR1 LNHNV and CDR2 YYDKDF (reference sequence). The CDR3 bases are TGTGCCACCAGCAGAGATATTTCTGGGACAGGTAGCAATCAGCCCCAGCATTTT. This codes for CATSRDISGTGSNQPQHF.

The CDR3 sequence: CASTPTGLAGNTGELFF. CDR3 nucleotide sequence: TGCGCCAGCACCCCTACCGGACTAGCGGGGAACACCGGGGAGCTGTTTTTT. This chain links TRBV5-1 with TRBJ2-2, with 11 bases lining up with TRBD2. The J segment lost 1 base and the V segment lost 6 bases, leaving 8 bases of the junction unmatched. Germline V gene data show CDR1 as SGHRS and CDR2 as YFSETQ. The CDR3 contains 17 residues.

The chain uses TRBV11-2 and TRBJ2-6; D might be TRBD1 (6 bases). The CDR3 runs to 14 residues. Germline CDR1 is SGHAT and CDR2 is FQNNGV. V was clipped by 9 bases and J by 9 bases, with 18 bases between them. This CDR3 is CASQYRDTDNVLTF. The DNA for the CDR3 is TGTGCCAGTCAGTACCGGGACACAGACAACGTCCTGACTTTC.